This TCR beta chain derives from a study of Ad26.COV2.S vaccination and SARS-CoV-2 variants. Repertoires were generated with immunoSEQ multiplex PCR, while TCRdb's copy carries only in-frame clones and drops some. The top ten clones hold approximately 15% of a sample with approximately 97,000 clones, 80% of them seen once. This clonotype was sampled from a human donor who had recovered from COVID-19. The sequencing used peripheral blood, collected after recovery from COVID-19.

The CDR3 spells CASSLPGQGPLDEQFF. DNA of the CDR3: TGTGCCAGCAGCCTACCGGGACAGGGCCCTTTGGATGAGCAGTTCTTC. The chain is built from TRBV5-4 and TRBJ2-1; 9 bases match TRBD1. V dropped 4 bases and J dropped 8; count of bases not matched to a gene: 13. CDR1 and CDR2 (germline): SGHNT, YYREEE (reference sequence). The CDR3 has 16 residues. Looking up the rest from reference TRBV5-4 and TRBJ2-1 gives the full variable domain: ETGVTQSPTHLIKTRGQQVTLRCSSQSGHNTVSWYQQALGQGPQFIFQYYREEENGRGNFPPRFSGLQFPNYSSELNVNALELDDSALYLCASSLPGQGPLDEQFFGPGTRLTVL.